These 5 T cell receptor beta chains originate from one sample sequenced in a study of blood T cell repertoires in COVID-19 (dated by TCRdb to the early 2020s). Receptors were amplified or captured by the immunoSEQ multiplex PCR assay. Held by TCRdb, this immuneACCESS table contains in-frame sequences only and omits some clones. Under half of the omission traces to an unresolved V gene where checked; the cause of the rest is unknown. The sample records about 250,000 clones, 70% to 90% of which are singletons. The ten largest clones add up to roughly 3% of the sample. Sequencing input: peripheral blood. These receptors all come from a man between 18 and 35 years old with active or convalescent COVID-19.

The chain has TRBV27 and TRBJ2-7; D possibly corresponds to TRBD1 (6 bases). The germline V gene has CDR1 MNHEY and CDR2 SMNVEV (reference sequence). The V and J ends lost 7 bases and 3 bases respectively, with 13 bases between them. The length of the CDR3 is 13 residues. The CDR3 reads CASTDRDNYEQYF. The DNA of the CDR3 is TGTGCCAGCACAGATAGGGACAACTACGAGCAGTACTTC.

The CDR3 here is CASAPSRGQVYGYTF. The CDR3 nucleotides read TGTGCCAGCGCCCCATCCAGGGGGCAAGTATATGGCTACACCTTC. The chain couples TRBV7-3 to TRBJ1-2; 8 bases match TRBD1. Trimming at V came to 8 bases and at J to 5 bases, leaving 13 bases not matched to a gene. The CDR3 sequence is 15 residues long. CDR1 is SGHTA, CDR2 FQGTGA, per germline.

V and J are TRBV11-3 and TRBJ1-1; no clear D gene. Germline loops: CDR1 SGHNT, CDR2 YENEEA. CDR3 length: 13 residues. The V and J ends lost 5 bases and 6 bases respectively, with 13 bases between them. CDR3 DNA: TGTGCCAGCAGCCCAAGAGCGGGGTCTGAAGCTTTCTTT. It specifies CASSPRAGSEAFF.

The CDR3 nucleotides read TGTGCCAGCTCATTAGGGACAGGGTCCTACGAGCAGTACTTC. This sequence encodes CASSLGTGSYEQYF. The V gene is TRBV18, the J gene TRBJ2-7, with 9 nucleotides matching TRBD1. The germline V gene encodes CDR1 KGHSH and CDR2 LQKENI. This CDR3 comprises 14 residues. J gave up 1 base and V 5 bases, and 3 bases lay outside the gene matches.

The chain recombines TRBV28 with TRBJ2-2; tentatively, D is TRBD2 (7 bases). Germline V gene lookup returns CDR1 MDHEN and CDR2 SYDVKM. V was shortened by 6 bases and J by 3 bases, with 14 bases between the two germline ends. This CDR3 contains 15 residues. The CDR3 DNA sequence: TGTGCCAGCAGCCCCCGAGGGGGGGACACCGGGGAGCTGTTTTTT. Amino acid sequence: CASSPRGGDTGELFF. Filled out from reference TRBV28 and TRBJ2-2, the complete variable domain reads DVKVTQSSRYLVKRTGEKVFLECVQDMDHENMFWYRQDPGLGLRLIYFSYDVKMKEKGDIPEGYSVSREKKERFSLILESASTNQTSMYLCASSPRGGDTGELFFGEGSRLTVL.